This record covers a single T cell receptor beta chain. Its antigen is not identified. The CDR3 consists of 15 residues. With 0 bases removed from V and 5 bases from J, the gap between germline ends came to 14 bases. Germline CDR1 reads SGDLS; CDR2 reads YYNGEE. Assay: immunoSEQ multiplex PCR; the TCRdb copy retains only in-frame clones and omits some. Among some 52,000 clones listed, 80% to 95% were seen once. These data are taken from a study of OX40 agonist ivuxolimab in advanced cancers. Study-wide background: Roughly two fifths of patients had received prior checkpoint inhibitor therapy. Study observations and caveats: The mean number of expanded clones was higher in CD8+ T cells than in CD4+.

The sequenced sample was CD4+ or CD8+ T cells sorted from blood, obtained in a trial of the OX40 agonist ivuxolimab. The clonotype was recovered from an adult with an advanced solid tumor such as melanoma, head and neck, liver or kidney cancer. J is TRBJ1-1 and V is TRBV9; D not resolved. The CDR3 DNA follows: TGTGCCAGCAGCGTAGGAATGGGCCCGGGAACTGAAGCTTTCTTT. Its translation: CASSVGMGPGTEAFF.